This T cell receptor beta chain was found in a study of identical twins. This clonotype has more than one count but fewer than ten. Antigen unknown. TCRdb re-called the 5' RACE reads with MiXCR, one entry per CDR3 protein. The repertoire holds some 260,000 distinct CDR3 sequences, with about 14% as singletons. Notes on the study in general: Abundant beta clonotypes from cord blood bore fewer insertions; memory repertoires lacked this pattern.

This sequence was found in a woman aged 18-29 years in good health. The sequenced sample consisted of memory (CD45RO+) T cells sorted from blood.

The CDR3 here is CASTPEPQETQYF. CDR3 bases: TGTGCCAGCACCCCCGAGCCCCAAGAGACCCAGTACTTC. The chain joins TRBV7-6 to TRBJ2-5; D unclear. V lost 7 bases to trimming and J lost 1 base, with 10 bases between them. From germline, CDR1 is SGHVS and CDR2 FNYEAQ. The CDR3 sequence is 13 residues long.